This TCR beta chain was obtained from a study of shared clonotypes between healthy human individuals. This clone was counted a single time. Its target is not known. Findings of the study overall: Relative to memory subsets, naive subsets generally showed larger estimated richness.

Assay execution took place at the deep level. Clones were sequenced by immunoSEQ multiplex PCR, and TCRdb holds only the in-frame ones, with some missing. This table holds around 2.5 million clones, 93% found once. Germline CDR1 reads SGHTA; CDR2 reads FQGNSA. Trimming took 5 bases from V and 7 from J, leaving 18 bases between them. The CDR3 consists of 14 residues. Partitioning of CD4+ cells yielded a CD45RA+ naive subset and a CD45RA-negative memory subset. This clonotype originated in a man aged 18 to 30 in good health. Some clones in this sample may be carry-over from other donors' samples. The genes are TRBV7-2 and TRBJ2-7; unclear D gene. The sequenced sample was naive CD4+ T cells from PBMCs. Subset reported: CD45RA+ positively selected. Here the CDR3 DNA reads TGTGCCAGCAGCCAGGAAGCGTCCTTTGTAGAGCAGTACTTC. The encoded protein is CASSQEASFVEQYF.